One and the same sample provided the 20 T cell receptor beta chains below, sequenced in a study of T cells in Graves' hyperthyroidism and ophthalmopathy. Amplified regions were TCR beta CDR3 sequences from RNA transcripts. HTBI primers were the set used in a first-round RT-PCR of the TCR CDR3. One entry per CDR3 protein, called by TCRdb with MiXCR from the multiplex PCR reads. The table has nearly 600,000 distinct CDR3 sequences, approximately 15% seen once. Sequencing input: blood. These receptors were collected from a woman aged 18-29 years with Graves' ophthalmopathy.

The chain links TRBV20-1 to TRBJ2-1, with 9 bases aligning to TRBD2. This CDR3 is 14 amino acids long. The germline V gene has CDR1 DFQATT and CDR2 SNEGSKA (reference sequence). V shed 4 bases, J shed 8 bases, and the junction held 9 bases outside the gene matches. CDR3 in DNA: TGCAGTGCTATGGCTAGCGGGACTATCTATGAGCAGTTCTTC. It encodes CSAMASGTIYEQFF.

This clonotype occurred a few times. This chain uses TRBV9 with TRBJ1-4; 9 nucleotides align to TRBD1. V gave up 3 bases and J gave up 8 bases; unmatched junction bases: 11. The CDR3 is made up of 16 amino acids. Germline CDR1 reads SGDLS; CDR2 reads YYNGEE. CDR3 region: CASSAWGTGRGEKLFF. The CDR3 nucleotides are TGTGCCAGCAGCGCGTGGGGGACAGGGCGGGGAGAAAAACTGTTTTTT. The full variable domain, its missing parts supplied by reference TRBV9 and TRBJ1-4, is DSGVTQTPKHLITATGQRVTLRCSPRSGDLSVYWYQQSLDQGLQFLIQYYNGEERAKGNILERFSAQQFPDLHSELNLSSLELGDSALYFCASSAWGTGRGEKLFFGSGTQLSVL.

Only a few counts were recorded for this clonotype. This rearrangement joins TRBV6-1 to TRBJ1-2, with 7 bases that match TRBD1. The CDR3 runs 13 residues. Per germline, CDR1 MNHNS and CDR2 SASEGT. The V and J ends lost 8 bases and 7 bases, in that order; junction bases with no gene match: 10. CDR3 loop: CASPGQAAGGYTF. The CDR3 DNA is TGTGCCAGCCCAGGACAGGCCGCGGGTGGCTACACCTTC.

The table lists this clonotype with many counts. The chain uses TRBV28 and TRBJ2-7; D unresolved. Trimming stripped 1 base from V and 3 bases from J, with 4 bases between. The CDR3 spans 12 residues. The germline CDR1 and CDR2 sequences are MDHEN and SYDVKM. DNA of the CDR3: TGTGCCAGCAGTTTATTCTTCTACGAGCAGTACTTC. It is translated as CASSLFFYEQYF.

This clonotype was seen at least ten times. This rearrangement joins TRBV28 to TRBJ1-2; D gene uncertain. The V gene's germline CDR1 is MDHEN and CDR2 SYDVKM. The CDR3 has 12 amino acids. V lost 8 bases to trimming and J lost 8 bases, with 15 bases between them. The CDR3, as DNA: TGTGCCAGCGCCACTCGCGTAGAGGGCTACACCTTC. It encodes CASATRVEGYTF.

This clonotype was found a few times. This chain connects TRBV2 to TRBJ2-7; no clear D gene. Between the trimmed V and J ends, which lost 4 bases and 4 bases, there was a span of 5 bases. This CDR3 is built from 11 residues. Germline lookup yields CDR1 SNHLY and CDR2 FYNNEI. The CDR3 loop is CASSVQYEQYF. The CDR3 nucleotides are TGTGCCAGCAGTGTGCAATACGAGCAGTACTTC.

This clonotype was seen repeatedly, ten times or more. The gene calls are TRBV20-1 and TRBJ2-7, with unresolved D. V gave up 0 bases and J gave up 3 bases, with 3 bases separating them. The CDR3 totals 11 residues. Germline V CDR1 and CDR2: DFQATT, SNEGSKA (reference sequence). The CDR3 DNA reads as TGCAGTGCTAGAGACAACTACGAGCAGTACTTC. The encoded protein is CSARDNYEQYF.

This clonotype came up many times. This chain joins TRBV2 and TRBJ1-6; tentative D call: TRBD1 (5 bases). CDR1 is SNHLY and CDR2 is FYNNEI in the germline V gene. The CDR3 extends over 12 amino acids. V was pared by 2 bases and J by 10 bases, with 6 bases between. The CDR3 sequence: CASSESGSPLHF. Written as DNA, the CDR3 is TGTGCCAGCAGTGAATCAGGGTCACCCCTCCACTTT.

With regard to this clonotype: One end of the junction does not line up with germline, which may come from a read error. The chain has TRBV19 and TRBJ2-7, with a tentative D call TRBD1 (5 bases). The germline CDR1 and CDR2 sequences are LNHDA and SQIVND (reference sequence). CDR3 length equals 14 residues. CDR3 in DNA: TGTGCCGGTAGTATAACCCTGGACACTCGCGAGCAGTACTTC. Its translation: CAGSITLDTREQYF.

This rearrangement joins TRBV11-2 to TRBJ2-4, with 15 positions matching TRBD2. The CDR3 is made up of 16 amino acids. The germline gives CDR1 SGHAT, CDR2 FQNNGV. V shed 6 bases, J shed 7 bases, and the junction held 7 bases outside the gene matches. The CDR3 DNA sequence: TGTGCCAGCAGGCGGGGACTAGCGGGAGGCTGGAACATTCAGTACTTC. Translation gives CASRRGLAGGWNIQYF. The variable domain in full, completed from reference TRBV11-2 and TRBJ2-4, reads EAGVAQSPRYKIIEKRQSVAFWCNPISGHATLYWYQQILGQGPKLLIQFQNNGVVDDSQLPKDRFSAERLKGVDSTLKIQPAKLEDSAVYLCASRRGLAGGWNIQYFGAGTRLSVL.

The sample holds a few counts of this clonotype. This sequence may be a read error, since a much larger clone differs from it by one base. V is TRBV18 and J is TRBJ2-3, with D hard to call. V was trimmed by 3 bases and J by 4 bases, leaving 8 bases between them. Per the germline V gene, CDR1 is KGHSH and CDR2 is LQKENI. The CDR3 totals 13 residues. CDR3 coding DNA: TGTGCCAGCTCACCTCCTGCAGCAGATACGCAGTATTTT. As protein: CASSPPAADTQYF.

At least ten counts were recorded for this clonotype. The chain recombines TRBV20-1 with TRBJ1-2; no definite D call. Germline lookup yields CDR1 DFQATT and CDR2 SNEGSKA (reference sequence). The CDR3 has 13 amino acids. V lost 1 base and J lost 5, with 11 bases in between. Here the CDR3 DNA reads TGCAGTGCTAGAGGTCCAGAGCCTTATGGCTACACCTTC. Translation gives CSARGPEPYGYTF.

This clonotype was seen many times. Here the CDR3 DNA reads TGTGCCAGCAGTTACGGGGGGCTAGGGTTTTACAATGAGCAGTTCTTC. Its translation: CASSYGGLGFYNEQFF. The V call is TRBV6-2 or TRBV6-3, the J call TRBJ2-1; TRBD1 or TRBD2 may be the D gene (6 bases each). Trimming shortened V by 2 bases and J by 4 bases, and 15 bases separated the two germline ends. This CDR3 is built from 16 residues. CDR1 is MNHEY and CDR2 is SVGEGT in the germline V gene.

This clonotype was seen repeatedly, ten times or more. The chain recombines TRBV7-8 with TRBJ1-5; the match to TRBD1 covers 9 bases. J lost 6 bases, V lost 3 bases, and 9 bases had no gene match. Germline V CDR1 and CDR2: SGHVS, FQNEAQ. The CDR3 runs 16 residues. DNA for the CDR3: TGTGCCAGCAGCTTCCGCCGGGACAGGGCAACTCAGCCCCAGCATTTT. It yields the protein CASSFRRDRATQPQHF.

This clonotype was recorded at least ten times. This chain connects TRBV24-1 to TRBJ1-1, with D possibly matching TRBD1 (5 bases). Germline V gene sequence: CDR1 KGHDR, CDR2 SFDVKD. The length of the CDR3 is 17 residues. Trimming pared 5 bases from V and 2 bases from J, leaving 20 bases between. CDR3 DNA sequence: TGTGCCACCAGTGGCCTAGGGGAGGCCAGGCCTAACACTGAAGCTTTCTTT. Its protein product is CATSGLGEARPNTEAFF.

This chain uses TRBV7-2 with TRBJ1-3, with 10 bases aligning to TRBD1. This CDR3 contains 13 residues. Trimming cost V 4 bases and J 11 bases; bases outside gene matches: 5. The germline V gene encodes CDR1 SGHTA and CDR2 FQGNSA. In nucleotides, the CDR3 is TGTGCCAGCAGCTCGGGACAGGGGAGCTCCATATATTTT. Protein sequence: CASSSGQGSSIYF. The full variable domain, with the rest looked up from reference TRBV7-2 and TRBJ1-3, is GAGVSQSPSNKVTEKGKDVELRCDPISGHTALYWYRQSLGQGLEFLIYFQGNSAPDKSGLPSDRFSAERTGGSVSTLTIQRTQQEDSAVYLCASSSGQGSSIYFGEGSWLTVV.

There are many counts of this clonotype. This chain connects TRBV30 to TRBJ1-5; 7 bases line up with TRBD1. The CDR3 totals 15 residues. The germline V gene encodes CDR1 GTSNPN and CDR2 SVGIG (reference sequence). V was clipped by 0 bases and J by 6 bases; unmatched bases: 8. In nucleotides, the CDR3 is TGTGCCTGGAGTGTCCCCAGACAGGGAGGTCAGCCCCAGCATTTT. As protein: CAWSVPRQGGQPQHF.

About this clonotype itself: This may stem from a read error, because a much larger clone lies one nucleotide away. The chain carries TRBV10-3 and TRBJ2-7, with a tentative D call TRBD1 (6 bases). The end of the DNA aligns better with TRBJ2-1, so the J call may be wrong. The length of the CDR3 is 14 residues. Germline CDR1 is ENHRY and CDR2 is SYGVKD. The CDR3, as DNA: TGTGCCATCAGTTTGAGGGGGAGCTCGCATGAGCAGTTCTTC. Translated: CAISLRGSSHEQFF.

The chain is built from TRBV24-1 and TRBJ2-1, with D possibly matching TRBD1 (6 bases). V was shortened by 5 bases and J by 0 bases, with 16 bases between the two germline ends. There are 17 residues in the CDR3. CDR1 KGHDR and CDR2 SFDVKD come from the germline V gene. The CDR3 nucleotides read TGTGCCACCAGTGGCCCGACAGGCCAGAGCTCCTACAATGAGCAGTTCTTC. Protein product: CATSGPTGQSSYNEQFF.

Only a few counts were recorded for this clonotype. At one end, the junction sequence differs from germline, possibly due to a read error. The J gene is TRBJ1-1, the V gene TRBV7-4; a possible D gene is TRBD1 (6 bases). The CDR3 spans 16 residues. Germline-derived CDR1 and CDR2 are SGHVT and SQSDAQ. The CDR3 DNA sequence: TGTGCCAGCAGCTTACTCCGTGACAGGTCTAACACTGGAGCTTTCTTT. It yields the protein CASSLLRDRSNTGAFF.